This TCR beta chain derives from a study of T cells in tuberculosis. V dropped 4 bases and J dropped 3 bases, with 9 bases sitting between them. Germline CDR1 MNHNS, CDR2 SASEGT. The CDR3 is made up of 13 amino acids. Time point defined: new active TB diagnosis, blood taken before or within 7 days of starting treatment. Data came from immunoSEQ multiplex PCR; TCRdb stores just in-frame clones and leaves some out. In the table there are approximately 53,000 clones, nearly 95% of which are singletons. The chain carries TRBV6-1 and TRBJ1-1, with a possible D match to TRBD1 (5 bases). The clonotype was recovered from an adult with tuberculosis. Sequenced material: PBMCs, taken at tuberculosis diagnosis. CDR3 coding DNA: TGTGCCAGCAGTGCAGGGTTTGACACTGAAGCTTTCTTT. It codes for CASSAGFDTEAFF.